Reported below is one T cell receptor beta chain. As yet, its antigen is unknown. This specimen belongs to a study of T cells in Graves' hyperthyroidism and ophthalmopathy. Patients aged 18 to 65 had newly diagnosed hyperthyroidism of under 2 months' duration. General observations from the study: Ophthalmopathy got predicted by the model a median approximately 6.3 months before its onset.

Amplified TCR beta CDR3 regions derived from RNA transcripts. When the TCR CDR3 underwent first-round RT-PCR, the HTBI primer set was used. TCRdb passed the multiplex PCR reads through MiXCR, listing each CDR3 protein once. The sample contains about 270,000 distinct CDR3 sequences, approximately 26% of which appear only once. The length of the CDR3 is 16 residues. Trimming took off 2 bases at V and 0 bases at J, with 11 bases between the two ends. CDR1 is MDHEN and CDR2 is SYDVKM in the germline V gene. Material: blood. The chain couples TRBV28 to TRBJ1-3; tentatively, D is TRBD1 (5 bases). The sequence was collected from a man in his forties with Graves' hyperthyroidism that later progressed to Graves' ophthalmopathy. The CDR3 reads CASSLQGRFSGNTIYF. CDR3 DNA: TGTGCCAGCAGTTTACAGGGACGGTTCTCTGGAAACACCATATATTTT. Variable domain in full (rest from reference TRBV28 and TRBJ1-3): DVKVTQSSRYLVKRTGEKVFLECVQDMDHENMFWYRQDPGLGLRLIYFSYDVKMKEKGDIPEGYSVSREKKERFSLILESASTNQTSMYLCASSLQGRFSGNTIYFGEGSWLTVV.